Included here is one T cell receptor (beta chain) sequence, with context. The data belong to a study of blood T cell repertoires in COVID-19. Overall study: Both acute and convalescent COVID-19 samples were obtained from the United States, Italy and Spain. Nucleic acid was either cDNA or gDNA, and it came from T cells, B-cell-depleted T cells, or PBMCs.

Original analysis: Reference gene primer amplification yielded estimated nucleated cell counts. Clones were sequenced by immunoSEQ multiplex PCR, and TCRdb holds only the in-frame ones, with some missing. Clonal size and the V and J genes are those of that table, whereas D and trimming came from the DNA. The sample yields 200,000 to 250,000 clones, around 81% seen once. Deletions cut 0 bases from V and 0 bases from J, with 5 bases between. Germline lookup yields CDR1 SGHDN and CDR2 FVKESK. The CDR3 has 14 amino acids. The receptor comes from a woman aged 70-85 years with acute or convalescent COVID-19. The V call is TRBV14, the J call TRBJ1-1; D unresolved. The sequencing input was peripheral blood. CDR3 nucleotide sequence: TGTGCCAGCAGCCAAGATCAGATGAACACTGAAGCTTTCTTT. It specifies CASSQDQMNTEAFF.